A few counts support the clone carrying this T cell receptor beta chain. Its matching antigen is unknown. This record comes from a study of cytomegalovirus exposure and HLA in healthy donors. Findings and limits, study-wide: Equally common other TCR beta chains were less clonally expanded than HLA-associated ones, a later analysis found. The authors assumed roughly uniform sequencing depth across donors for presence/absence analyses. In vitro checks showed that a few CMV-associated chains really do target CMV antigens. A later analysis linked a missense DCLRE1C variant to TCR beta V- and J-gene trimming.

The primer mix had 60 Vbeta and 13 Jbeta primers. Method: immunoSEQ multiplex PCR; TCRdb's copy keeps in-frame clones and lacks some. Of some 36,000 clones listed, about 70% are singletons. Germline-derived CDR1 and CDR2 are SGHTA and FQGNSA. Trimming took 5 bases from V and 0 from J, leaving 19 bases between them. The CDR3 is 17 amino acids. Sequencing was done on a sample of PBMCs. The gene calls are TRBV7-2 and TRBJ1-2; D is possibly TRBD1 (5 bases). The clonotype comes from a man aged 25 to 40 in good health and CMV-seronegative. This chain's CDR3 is CASSPQVAGGSNYGYTF. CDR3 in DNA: TGTGCCAGCAGCCCACAAGTCGCGGGGGGATCTAACTATGGCTACACCTTC. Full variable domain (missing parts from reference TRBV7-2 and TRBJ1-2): GAGVSQSPSNKVTEKGKDVELRCDPISGHTALYWYRQSLGQGLEFLIYFQGNSAPDKSGLPSDRFSAERTGGSVSTLTIQRTQQEDSAVYLCASSPQVAGGSNYGYTFGSGTRLTVV.